This T cell receptor (beta chain) was recovered during a study of shared clonotypes between healthy human individuals. V gave up 3 bases and J gave up 6 bases, with 16 bases separating them. Germline V gene data show CDR1 as SGHRS and CDR2 as YFSETQ. The CDR3 spans 14 residues. Profiling relied on immunoSEQ multiplex PCR, and the TCRdb table lists in-frame clones only, not all of them. The data show a few million clones, approximately 93% seen once. The TCR comes from a man younger than 30 in good health. Some clones in this sample may be carry-over from other donors' samples. V and J are TRBV5-1 and TRBJ2-7, with D perhaps TRBD2 (5 bases). Sequences were obtained from naive CD4+ T cells from PBMCs. Subset described: CD45RA+ positively selected. The DNA for the CDR3 is TGCGCCAGCAGCTCTGAGCGGCCCGGGGTCGAGCAGTACTTC. Translating it yields CASSSERPGVEQYF.